Each of the 9 T cell receptor beta chains below was sequenced from the same sample in a study of T cell responses to AZD1222 COVID-19 vaccine. This table comes from immunoSEQ multiplex PCR, and its TCRdb copy is limited to in-frame clones, with some not included. Here the sample spans tens of thousands of clones, approximately 91% being singletons. The sample was peripheral blood, taken on day 0 of AZD1222 vaccination. The receptor source for this set is an adult in good health.

CDR3 nucleotide sequence: TGTGCCAGCTCACCACGGCGAAGGGGTGTCACCGGGGAGCTGTTTTTT. Encoded protein: CASSPRRRGVTGELFF. J is TRBJ2-2 and V is TRBV18, with TRBD1 as a possible D gene (5 bases). From germline, CDR1 is KGHSH and CDR2 LQKENI. Trimming stripped 1 base from V and 4 bases from J, with 13 bases between. The CDR3 sequence is 16 residues long.

The chain recombines TRBV11-2 with TRBJ2-2; 8 nucleotides match TRBD2. Looked up from germline, CDR1 is SGHAT and CDR2 is FQNNGV. This CDR3 comprises 16 residues. After removal of 1 base from V and 7 bases from J, the junction contained 8 bases not matched to a gene. The CDR3 DNA sequence: TGTGCCAGCAGCTTAGCCTTCGGGACTAGTTACGGGGAGCTGTTTTTT. Its translation: CASSLAFGTSYGELFF.

This chain joins TRBV2 and TRBJ1-5, with no clear D. This CDR3 region has 14 residues. Germline V CDR1 and CDR2: SNHLY, FYNNEI. V was pared by 4 bases and J by 6 bases, with 13 bases between. The CDR3 bases are TGTGCCAGCAGTGGGGAAAGGGCCGGTCAGCCCCAGCATTTT. This translates into CASSGERAGQPQHF.

V is TRBV14 and J is TRBJ2-5, with D unclear. V lost 4 bases and J lost 2, with 14 bases in between. The CDR3 runs 15 residues. Germline V lookup: CDR1 SGHDN, CDR2 FVKESK. The chain's CDR3 is CASSRMGLGQETQYF. DNA of the CDR3: TGTGCCAGCAGCCGCATGGGATTAGGGCAAGAGACCCAGTACTTC.

The rearrangement joins TRBV10-3 to TRBJ1-1; no clear D gene. The CDR3 totals 13 residues. CDR1 and CDR2 from the germline V gene are ENHRY and SYGVKD. The CDR3 loop reads CVTRGGLNTEAFF. CDR3 DNA sequence: TGTGTCACCCGGGGAGGGCTCAACACTGAAGCTTTCTTT.

CDR3 protein: CASSKGHQETQYF. CDR3 coding DNA: TGTGCCAGCAGTAAGGGACATCAAGAGACCCAGTACTTC. The chain combines TRBV28 with TRBJ2-5; a weak D match, TRBD1 (6 bases). Germline V gives CDR1 MDHEN, CDR2 SYDVKM. V was clipped by 5 bases and J by 2 bases, with 9 bases between them. CDR3 length: 13 amino acids.

The chain couples TRBV7-6 to TRBJ1-3; D ambiguous. Trimming pared 1 base from V and 0 bases from J, leaving 10 bases between. CDR1 SGHVS and CDR2 FNYEAQ come from the germline V gene. CDR3 length equals 16 residues. This CDR3 reads CASSLGPPSSGNTIYF. The CDR3 bases are TGTGCCAGCAGCTTAGGACCGCCATCCTCTGGAAACACCATATATTTT.

V gene TRBV5-6 combines with J gene TRBJ2-3, with D possibly being TRBD1 (6 bases). CDR1 is SGHDT, CDR2 YYEEEE, per germline. Trimming took off 3 bases at V and 4 bases at J, with 9 bases between the two ends. The CDR3 runs 13 residues. CDR3 nucleotide sequence: TGTGCCAGCAGCTCTCAGGGGTCAGATACGCAGTATTTT. Protein: CASSSQGSDTQYF.

The V and J genes are TRBV5-4 and TRBJ2-5; maybe TRBD2 (5 bases). Trimming removed 4 bases at V and 4 bases at J, with 17 bases between. Germline V CDR1 and CDR2: SGHNT, YYREEE (reference sequence). The CDR3 is 15 amino acids. The CDR3 sequence is CASSQPASGSETQYF. The DNA for the CDR3 is TGTGCCAGCAGCCAACCTGCCAGCGGTTCAGAGACCCAGTACTTC.